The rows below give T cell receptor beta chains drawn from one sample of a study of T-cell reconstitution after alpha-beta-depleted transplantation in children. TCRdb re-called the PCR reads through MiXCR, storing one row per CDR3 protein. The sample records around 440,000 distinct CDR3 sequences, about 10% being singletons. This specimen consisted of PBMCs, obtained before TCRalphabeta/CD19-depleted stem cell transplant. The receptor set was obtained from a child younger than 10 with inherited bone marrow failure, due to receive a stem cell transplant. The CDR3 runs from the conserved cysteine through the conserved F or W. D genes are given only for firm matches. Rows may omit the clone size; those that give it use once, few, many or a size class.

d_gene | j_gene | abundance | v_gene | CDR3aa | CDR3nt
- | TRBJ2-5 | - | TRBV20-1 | CSARDRGWFQYF | TGCAGTGCTAGAGATCGGGGGTGGTTCCAGTACTTC
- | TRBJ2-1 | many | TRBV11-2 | CASSLPGEIDEQFF | TGTGCCAGCAGCTTACCGGGAGAGATCGATGAGCAGTTCTTC
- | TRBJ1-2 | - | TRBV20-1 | CSAKRRDYGYTF | TGCAGTGCTAAGCGCAGGGACTATGGCTACACCTTC
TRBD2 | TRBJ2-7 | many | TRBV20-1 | CSAPVAGGIYEQYF | TGCAGTGCTCCGGTAGCGGGAGGGATCTACGAGCAGTACTTC
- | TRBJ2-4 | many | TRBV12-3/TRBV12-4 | CATSASPLPIAKNIQYF | TGTGCCACCTCGGCTAGCCCACTCCCTATAGCCAAAAACATTCAGTACTTC
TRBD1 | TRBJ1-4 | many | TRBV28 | CASSLGSQGAGNEKLFF | TGTGCCAGCAGTTTAGGATCTCAGGGGGCTGGTAATGAAAAACTGTTTTTT
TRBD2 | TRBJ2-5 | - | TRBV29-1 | CSVDKGRGGTQYF | TGCAGCGTTGACAAGGGGCGGGGGGGGACCCAGTACTTC
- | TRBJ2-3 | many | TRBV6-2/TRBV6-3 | CASSAREDTQYF | TGTGCCAGCAGCGCGAGGGAAGATACGCAGTATTTT
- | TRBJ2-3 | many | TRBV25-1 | CASSPARTDTQYF | TGTGCCAGCAGCCCCGCCAGGACAGATACGCAGTATTTT
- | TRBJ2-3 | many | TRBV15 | CATSFYLGTDTQYF | TGTGCCACCAGTTTCTACTTGGGCACAGATACGCAGTATTTT
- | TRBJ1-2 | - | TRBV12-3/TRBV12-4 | CASSSPGTSYGYTF | TGTGCCAGCAGTTCCCCCGGGACATCCTATGGCTACACCTTC
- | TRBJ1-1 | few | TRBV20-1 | CSARDPRAGATEAFF | TGCAGTGCTAGAGACCCCCGGGCAGGGGCCACTGAAGCTTTCTTT
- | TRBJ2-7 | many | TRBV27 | CASSLSGGTSYEQYF | TGTGCCAGCAGTTTATCGGGCGGGACCTCCTACGAGCAGTACTTC
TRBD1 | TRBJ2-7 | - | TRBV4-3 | CASSQEGGDEQYF | TGCGCCAGCAGCCAAGAAGGGGGCGACGAGCAGTACTTC
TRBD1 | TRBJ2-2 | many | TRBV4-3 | CASSDGRTGRAVGELFF | TGCGCCAGCAGCGACGGGCGGACAGGGCGGGCGGTCGGGGAGCTGTTTTTT
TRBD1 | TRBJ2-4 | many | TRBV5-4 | CASSLPQGRAKNIQYF | TGTGCCAGCAGCTTACCACAGGGGAGAGCCAAAAACATTCAGTACTTC
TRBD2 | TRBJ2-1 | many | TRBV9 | CASSGSHTSGRVRDEQFF | TGTGCCAGCAGCGGGAGCCACACTAGCGGGAGGGTTCGTGATGAGCAGTTCTTC
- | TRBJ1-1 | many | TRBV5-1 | CASSLGGPIANTEAFF | TGCGCCAGCAGCTTGGGCGGACCTATTGCGAACACTGAAGCTTTCTTT
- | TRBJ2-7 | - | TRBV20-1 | CSARDSVGTYEQYF | TGCAGTGCTAGAGATTCAGTGGGGACCTACGAGCAGTACTTC
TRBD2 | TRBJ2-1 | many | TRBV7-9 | CASRGGMREARNEQFF | TGTGCCAGCAGAGGGGGAATGCGGGAGGCGCGCAATGAGCAGTTCTTC
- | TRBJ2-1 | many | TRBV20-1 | CSAHHYLSYNEQFF | TGCAGTGCTCATCACTACCTCTCCTACAATGAGCAGTTCTTC
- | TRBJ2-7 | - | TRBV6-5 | CASSYSIGRVYF | TGTGCCAGCAGTTACTCGATTGGCAGGGTGTACTTC
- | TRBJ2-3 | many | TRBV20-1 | CSVPGLWASTDTQYF | TGCAGTGTTCCGGGACTGTGGGCTAGCACAGATACGCAGTATTTT
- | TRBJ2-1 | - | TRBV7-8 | CASSFGTGYNEQFF | TGTGCCAGCAGCTTTGGGACTGGGTACAATGAGCAGTTCTTC
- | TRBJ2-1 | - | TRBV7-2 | CASSLVSGGAFYNEQFF | TGTGCCAGCAGCTTAGTTAGTGGCGGGGCATTCTACAATGAGCAGTTCTTC
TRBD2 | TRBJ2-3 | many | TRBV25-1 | CASTGLADYTDTQYF | TGTGCCAGCACCGGACTAGCGGACTACACAGATACGCAGTATTTT